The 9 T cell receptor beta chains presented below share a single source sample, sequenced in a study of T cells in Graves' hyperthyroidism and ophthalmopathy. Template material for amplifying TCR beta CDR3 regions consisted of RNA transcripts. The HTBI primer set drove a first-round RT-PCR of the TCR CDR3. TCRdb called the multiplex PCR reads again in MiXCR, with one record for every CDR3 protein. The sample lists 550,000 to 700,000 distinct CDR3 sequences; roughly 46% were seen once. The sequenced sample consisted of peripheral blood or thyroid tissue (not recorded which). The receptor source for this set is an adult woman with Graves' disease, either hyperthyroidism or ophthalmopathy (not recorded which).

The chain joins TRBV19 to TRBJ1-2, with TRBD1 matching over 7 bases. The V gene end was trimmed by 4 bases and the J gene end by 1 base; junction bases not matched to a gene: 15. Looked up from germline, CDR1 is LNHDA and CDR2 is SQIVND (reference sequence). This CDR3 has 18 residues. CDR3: CASSTTGAGMDFNYGYTF. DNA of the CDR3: TGTGCCAGTAGTACCACAGGGGCGGGAATGGACTTTAACTATGGCTACACCTTC.

CDR3 sequence: CASSISGTNEKLFF. CDR3 nucleotides: TGTGCCAGTAGTATCTCTGGGACTAATGAAAAACTGTTTTTT. The V gene is TRBV19, the J gene TRBJ1-4; D remains ambiguous. Trimming removed 3 bases at V and 2 bases at J, with 7 bases between. In germline, CDR1 is LNHDA, CDR2 SQIVND (reference sequence). CDR3 size: 14 residues.

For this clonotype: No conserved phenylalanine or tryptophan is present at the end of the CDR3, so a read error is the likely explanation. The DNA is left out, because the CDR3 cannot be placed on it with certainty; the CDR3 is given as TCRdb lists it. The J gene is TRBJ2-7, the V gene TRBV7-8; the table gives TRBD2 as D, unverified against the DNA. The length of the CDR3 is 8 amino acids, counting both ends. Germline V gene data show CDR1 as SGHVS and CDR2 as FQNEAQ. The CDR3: CASSRGVG.

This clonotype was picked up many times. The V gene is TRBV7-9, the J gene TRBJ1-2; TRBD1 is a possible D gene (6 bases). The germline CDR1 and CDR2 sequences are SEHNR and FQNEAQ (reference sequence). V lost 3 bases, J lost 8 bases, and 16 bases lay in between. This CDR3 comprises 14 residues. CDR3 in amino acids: CASSFLGGQGGYTF. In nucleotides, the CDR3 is TGTGCCAGCAGCTTCCTCGGGGGGCAAGGGGGCTACACCTTC.

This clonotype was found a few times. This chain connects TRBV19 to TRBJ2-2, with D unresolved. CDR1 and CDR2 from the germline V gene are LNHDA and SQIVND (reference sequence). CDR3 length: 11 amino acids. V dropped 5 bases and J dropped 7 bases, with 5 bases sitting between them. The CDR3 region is CASSSHGELFF. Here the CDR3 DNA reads TGTGCCAGTAGTTCCCACGGGGAGCTGTTTTTT. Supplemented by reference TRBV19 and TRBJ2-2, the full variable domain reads DGGITQSPKYLFRKEGQNVTLSCEQNLNHDAMYWYRQDPGQGLRLIYYSQIVNDFQKGDIAEGYSVSREKKESFPLTVTSAQKNPTAFYLCASSSHGELFFGEGSRLTVL.

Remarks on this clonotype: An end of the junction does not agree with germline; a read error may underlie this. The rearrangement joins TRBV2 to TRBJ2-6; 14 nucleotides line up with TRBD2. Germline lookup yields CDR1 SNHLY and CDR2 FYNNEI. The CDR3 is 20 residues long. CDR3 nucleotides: TGTGCCAGCAGTGAGGTAGCGGGACTAGCGGGAGACTCTGGGGCTAACGTCCTGACTTTC. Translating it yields CASSEVAGLAGDSGANVLTF.

The DNA for the CDR3 is TGTGCCAGCAGTGGGATTAGCCCGGGACTAGCGGTCCCCGTACAAGAGACCCAGTACTTC. Its translation is CASSGISPGLAVPVQETQYF. The rearrangement links TRBV2 to TRBJ2-5; TRBD2 aligns across 11 bases. Germline CDR1 SNHLY, CDR2 FYNNEI. V was pared by 4 bases and J by 2 bases, with 18 bases of the junction left unmatched. CDR3 length: 20 residues.

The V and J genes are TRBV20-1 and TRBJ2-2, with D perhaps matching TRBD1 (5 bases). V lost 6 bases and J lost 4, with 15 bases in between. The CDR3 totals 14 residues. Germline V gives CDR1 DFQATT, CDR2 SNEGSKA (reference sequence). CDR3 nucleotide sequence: TGCAGTGCCGGACCGGGCAGGGCCACCGGGGAGCTGTTTTTT. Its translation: CSAGPGRATGELFF.

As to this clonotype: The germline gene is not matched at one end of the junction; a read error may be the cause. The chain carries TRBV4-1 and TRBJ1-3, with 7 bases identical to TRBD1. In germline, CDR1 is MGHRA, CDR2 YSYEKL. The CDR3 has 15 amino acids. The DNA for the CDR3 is TGTTCCAGCAGCCAAGATCGGAACCGGGGACAGAGACTTTGGTTT. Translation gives CSSSQDRNRGQRLWF.